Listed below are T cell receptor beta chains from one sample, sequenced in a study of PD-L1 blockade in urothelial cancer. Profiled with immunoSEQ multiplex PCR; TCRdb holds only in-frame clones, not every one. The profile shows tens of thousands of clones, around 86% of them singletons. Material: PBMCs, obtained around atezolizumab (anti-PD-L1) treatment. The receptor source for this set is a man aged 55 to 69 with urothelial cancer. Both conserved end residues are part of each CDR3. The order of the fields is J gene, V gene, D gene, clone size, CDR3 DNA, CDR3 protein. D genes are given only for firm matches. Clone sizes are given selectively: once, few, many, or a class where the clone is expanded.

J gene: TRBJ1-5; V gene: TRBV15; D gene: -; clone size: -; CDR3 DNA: TGTGCCACCAGCAGCACCTATAGCAATCAGCCCCAGCATTTT; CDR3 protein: CATSSTYSNQPQHF
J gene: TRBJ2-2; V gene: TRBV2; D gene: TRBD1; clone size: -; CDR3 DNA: TGTGCCAGCAGTGAGTTGACAGGGGGCGGCGGGGAGCTGTTTTTT; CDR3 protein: CASSELTGGGGELFF
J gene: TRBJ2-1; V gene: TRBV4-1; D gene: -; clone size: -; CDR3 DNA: TGCGCCAGCAGCCAAGATCGGAGACCCTACAATGAGCAGTTCTTC; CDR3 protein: CASSQDRRPYNEQFF
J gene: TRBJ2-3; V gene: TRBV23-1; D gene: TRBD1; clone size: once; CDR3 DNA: TGCGCCAGCAGTCAAGGGACAGAATCAGATACGCAGTATTTT; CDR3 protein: CASSQGTESDTQYF
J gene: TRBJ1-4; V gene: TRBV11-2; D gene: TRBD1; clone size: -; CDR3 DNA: TGTGCCAGCAGCTTAGATCGGGCCAGGGGGCCCGAAAAACTGTTTTTT; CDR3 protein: CASSLDRARGPEKLFF
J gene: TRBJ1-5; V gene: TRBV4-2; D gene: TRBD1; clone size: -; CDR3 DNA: TGTGCCAGCAGCCAAGGGACAGGGCGCAATCAGCCCCAGCATTTT; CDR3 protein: CASSQGTGRNQPQHF
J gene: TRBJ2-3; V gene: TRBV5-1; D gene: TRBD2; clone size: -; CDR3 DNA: TGCGCCAGCAGCTCCGAAGGGCGGGGGGGCTTAGATACGCAGTATTTT; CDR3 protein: CASSSEGRGGLDTQYF
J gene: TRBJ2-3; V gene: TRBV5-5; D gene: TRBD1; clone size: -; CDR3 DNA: TGTGCCAGCAGCGCCGACAGGGTAACAGATACGCAGTATTTT; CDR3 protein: CASSADRVTDTQYF
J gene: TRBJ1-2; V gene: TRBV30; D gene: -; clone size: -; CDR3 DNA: TGTGCCTGGAGTCAAGGGAGGGTGAAGGATGGCTACACCTTC; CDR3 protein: CAWSQGRVKDGYTF
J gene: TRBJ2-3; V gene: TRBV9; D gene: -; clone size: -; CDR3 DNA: TGTGCCAGCAGCGTACGTTCGGGTCGGGGGGCTTCCACAGATACGCAGTATTTT; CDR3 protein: CASSVRSGRGASTDTQYF
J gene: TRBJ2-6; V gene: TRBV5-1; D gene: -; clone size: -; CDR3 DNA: TGCGCCAGCAGCTTGGCCGGAGGCTCTGGGGCCAACGTCCTGACTTTC; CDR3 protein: CASSLAGGSGANVLTF
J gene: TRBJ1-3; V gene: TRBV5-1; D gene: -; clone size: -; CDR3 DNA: TGCGCCAGCAGCTCCCAGGCCCAGGGATCGGGAAACACCATATATTTT; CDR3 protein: CASSSQAQGSGNTIYF
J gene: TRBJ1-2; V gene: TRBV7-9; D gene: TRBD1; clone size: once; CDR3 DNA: TGTGCCAGCAGCCCAGCGGGACAGGGGGCCGTATCCTATGGCTACACCTTC; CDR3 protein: CASSPAGQGAVSYGYTF
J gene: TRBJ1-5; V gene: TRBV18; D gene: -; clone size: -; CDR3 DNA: TGTGCCAGCTCACCCGGGGGGGGAACTCAGCCCCAGCATTTT; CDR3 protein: CASSPGGGTQPQHF
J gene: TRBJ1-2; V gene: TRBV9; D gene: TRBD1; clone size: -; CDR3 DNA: TGTGCCAGCAGCTCAAGGACAGGGACTATCTATGGCTACACCTTC; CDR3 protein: CASSSRTGTIYGYTF
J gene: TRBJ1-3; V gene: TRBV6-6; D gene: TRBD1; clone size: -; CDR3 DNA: TGTGCCAGCAGTTACCGGGGACAGGTCTTTGGAAACACCATATATTTT; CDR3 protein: CASSYRGQVFGNTIYF
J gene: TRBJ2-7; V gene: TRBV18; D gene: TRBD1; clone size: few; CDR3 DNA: TGTGCCAGCTCACCATTGGGACAGGGGGGAAACGAGCAGTACTTC; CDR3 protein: CASSPLGQGGNEQYF
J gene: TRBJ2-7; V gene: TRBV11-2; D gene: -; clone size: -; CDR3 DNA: TGTGCCAGCAGCTTAGCCTGGGGGAGGTACGAGCAGTACTTC; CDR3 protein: CASSLAWGRYEQYF